This T cell receptor beta chain was profiled in a study of control samples from healthy donors and cancer patients. Libraries were prepared by immunoSEQ multiplex PCR; TCRdb keeps only in-frame clonotypes and omits some of them. Of 120,000 or so clones in the sample, more than 80% were seen once. This clone was seen once. V was shortened by 1 base and J by 4 bases, with 19 bases between the two germline ends. CDR3 length: 18 amino acids. Germline CDR1 SGHNT, CDR2 YENEEA. The V call is TRBV11-3, the J call TRBJ1-4; D might be TRBD1 (5 bases). The origin of this receptor is a man in his forties or fifties in good health. Material: blood. In DNA, the CDR3 is TGTGCCAGCAGCTTAGGATTTAAGTCGACAGTACATAATGAAAAACTGTTTTTT. It encodes CASSLGFKSTVHNEKLFF.